This T cell receptor beta chain was found in a study of cytomegalovirus exposure and HLA in healthy donors. Study outcomes and limitations: In vitro experiments confirmed that three CMV-associated chains were specific for CMV antigens. Follow-up analysis later connected one missense variant in DCLRE1C with trimming of TCR beta V- and J-genes.

Amplification used 60 Vbeta primers and 13 Jbeta primers. Assay: immunoSEQ multiplex PCR; the TCRdb copy retains only in-frame clones and omits some. The sample carries approximately 110,000 clones, 75% to 85% recorded once. As to this clone: What it recognizes is unknown.

In germline, CDR1 is ENHRY, CDR2 SYGVKD. Trimming took 8 bases from V and 5 from J; bases not matched to a gene: 4. This CDR3 is 12 amino acids long. This sequence was found in a man aged 18 to 30 in good health and CMV-seronegative. The sample consisted of PBMCs. The V and J genes are TRBV10-3 and TRBJ2-3; TRBD1 agrees at 7 bases. The CDR3 DNA sequence: TGTGCCATCCGGGACAGTCGAGATACGCAGTATTTT. Its translation: CAIRDSRDTQYF.